This T cell receptor beta chain was retrieved from a study of T-cell reconstitution after alpha-beta-depleted transplantation in children. V lost 8 bases to trimming and J lost 4 bases, with 12 bases between them. The CDR3 is 14 residues long. Looked up from germline, CDR1 is MDHEN and CDR2 is SYDVKM. As it was prepared, the TCRbeta library received unique molecular identifiers. TCRdb re-called the PCR reads with MiXCR, one entry per CDR3 protein. The repertoire holds some 200,000 distinct CDR3 sequences, with roughly 15% as singletons. This clonotype has a count of ten or more. This sequence joins TRBV28 and TRBJ2-6, with no clear D. The starting material was PBMCs from the stem cell graft donor, obtained from the stem cell graft. This TCR came from a human donor who donated a stem cell graft to a child with acute lymphoblastic leukemia. CDR3 coding DNA: TGTGCCAGCTCGCGCCCGGCGGGGGCCAACGTCCTGACTTTC. Translated: CASSRPAGANVLTF.